This T cell receptor beta chain appears in the sequencing data of a study of radiotherapy plus CTLA-4 blockade in lung cancer. The V end lost 0 bases, the J end lost 1 base, and 4 bases lay between the germline ends. Germline CDR1 is SGHTS and CDR2 is YDEGEE. This CDR3 has 13 residues. Findings and caveats of the study: There was expansion of tumor-derived TCR clones in blood after radiotherapy plus ipilimumab.

This table comes from immunoSEQ multiplex PCR, and its TCRdb copy is limited to in-frame clones, with some not included. Of under 100,000 clones detected, about 80% appear once; the ten largest clones hold about 15%. In the case of this clone: Its antigen is not identified.

The chain has TRBV5-8 and TRBJ1-1; D call uncertain. This TCR came from a human donor with non-small cell lung cancer that progressed on radiotherapy plus ipilimumab. The starting material was peripheral blood, obtained from a patient treated with radiotherapy plus ipilimumab. The CDR3 DNA reads as TGTGCCAGCAGCTTGGGGGGGAACACTGAAGCTTTCTTT. It is translated as CASSLGGNTEAFF.